These T cell receptor beta chains were read from a single sample in a study of tumor-infiltrating lymphocytes in oesophageal squamous cell carcinoma. TCRdb analysed the PCR reads with MiXCR anew, one entry per CDR3 protein. There are about 24,000 distinct CDR3 sequences in the sample; roughly 40% occur only once, and under 30% lies in the top ten. What was sequenced was esophageal tumor tissue. Receptor source: a male donor with esophageal squamous cell carcinoma. CDR3s include the opening cysteine and the closing phenylalanine or tryptophan.

TRBJ1-2 TRBV9 CASTPSGAGGWYGYTF
TRBJ2-1 TRBV20-1 CSATRPSGSYEQLF
TRBJ2-1 TRBV27 CASSPGAGPSSYNEQFF
TRBJ2-5 TRBV18 CASSPATGQETQYF
TRBJ2-6 TRBV7-8 CASSRTGTSGANVLTF
TRBJ2-1 TRBV7-2 CASSSAGGPYEQFF
TRBJ1-2 TRBV7-9 CASTPGSGRGYTF
. TRBV6-1 CASEYTSGPFYEQYF
TRBJ2-6 TRBV28 CASSSGGYRSGANVLTF
TRBJ1-5 TRBV6-2/TRBV6-3 CASRQGSNQPQHF
TRBJ1-3 TRBV12-3/TRBV12-4 CASSSAGPFSTIYF
TRBJ1-5 TRBV7-8 CASSLAPYQPQHF
TRBJ2-2 TRBV12-3/TRBV12-4 CASSYRTGDDTGELFF
TRBJ2-5 TRBV7-9 CASSFGLETQYF
. TRBV7-6 CASSLAIGEQYF
TRBJ1-2 TRBV27 CATKRAGGHYGYTF
TRBJ2-7 TRBV11-1 CASSLVQNSYEQYF
TRBJ2-3 TRBV6-6 CASSYGSGDRTDTQYF
TRBJ2-1 TRBV12-2 CASRFKRGSGLAKCNEQFF
TRBJ2-2 TRBV20-1 CSAIRDGNTGELFF
TRBJ2-1 TRBV9 CASSVPPGGGDEQFF
TRBJ2-4 TRBV7-8 CASSLDAGPANIQYF
TRBJ1-5 TRBV7-2 CASSFGQGGWQPQHF